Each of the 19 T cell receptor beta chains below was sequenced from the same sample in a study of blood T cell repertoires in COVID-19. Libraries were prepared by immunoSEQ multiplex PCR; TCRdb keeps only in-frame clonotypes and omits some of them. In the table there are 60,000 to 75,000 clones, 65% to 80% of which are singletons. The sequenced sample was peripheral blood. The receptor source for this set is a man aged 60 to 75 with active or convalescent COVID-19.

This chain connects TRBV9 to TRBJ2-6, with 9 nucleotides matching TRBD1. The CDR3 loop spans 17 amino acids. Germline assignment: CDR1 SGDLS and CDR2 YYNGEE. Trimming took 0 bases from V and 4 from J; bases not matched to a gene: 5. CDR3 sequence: CASSVEDRGNGANVLTF. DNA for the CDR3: TGTGCCAGCAGCGTAGAGGACAGGGGTAACGGGGCCAACGTCCTGACTTTC.

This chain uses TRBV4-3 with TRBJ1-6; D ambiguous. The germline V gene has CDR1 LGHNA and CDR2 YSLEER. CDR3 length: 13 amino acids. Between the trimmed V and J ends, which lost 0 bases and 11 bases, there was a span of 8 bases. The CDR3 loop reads CASSQDRSTPLHF. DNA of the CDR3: TGCGCCAGCAGCCAAGATAGAAGCACACCCCTCCACTTT.

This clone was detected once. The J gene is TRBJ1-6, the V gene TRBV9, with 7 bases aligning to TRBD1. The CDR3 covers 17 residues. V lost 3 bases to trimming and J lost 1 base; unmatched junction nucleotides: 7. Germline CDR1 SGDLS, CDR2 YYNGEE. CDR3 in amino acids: CASSARQGRSYNSPLHF. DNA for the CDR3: TGTGCCAGCAGCGCCCGACAGGGAAGATCCTATAATTCACCCCTCCACTTT.

The CDR3 loop reads CSVESSGNTIYF. DNA for the CDR3: TGCAGCGTTGAGAGCTCTGGAAACACCATATATTTT. The gene calls are TRBV29-1 and TRBJ1-3; no reliable D call. CDR3 size: 12 residues. Trimming cost V 3 bases and J 0 bases, with 3 bases left between them. CDR1 is SQVTM, CDR2 ANQGSEA, per germline.

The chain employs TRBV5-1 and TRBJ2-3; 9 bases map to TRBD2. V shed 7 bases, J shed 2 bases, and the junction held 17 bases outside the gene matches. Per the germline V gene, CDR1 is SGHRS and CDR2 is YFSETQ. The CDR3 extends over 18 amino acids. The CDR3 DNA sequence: TGCGCCAGCGAAAGAAGACCCTCTAGCGGGGCCAACACAGATACGCAGTATTTT. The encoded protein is CASERRPSSGANTDTQYF.

The CDR3 region is CASFGSDEQFF. In DNA form, the CDR3 reads TGTGCCAGCTTCGGAAGCGATGAGCAGTTCTTC. The J gene is TRBJ2-1, the V gene TRBV27; D is unresolved. V lost 8 bases and J lost 8, with 10 bases in between. From germline, CDR1 is MNHEY and CDR2 SMNVEV (reference sequence). This CDR3 has 11 amino acids.

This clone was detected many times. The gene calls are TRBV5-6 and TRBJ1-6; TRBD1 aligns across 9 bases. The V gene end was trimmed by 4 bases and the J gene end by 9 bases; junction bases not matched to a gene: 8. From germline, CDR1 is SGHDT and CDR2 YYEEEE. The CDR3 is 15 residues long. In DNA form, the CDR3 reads TGTGCCAGCAGCCGGGGGGACAGGGAGGTTTCACCCCTCCACTTT. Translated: CASSRGDREVSPLHF.

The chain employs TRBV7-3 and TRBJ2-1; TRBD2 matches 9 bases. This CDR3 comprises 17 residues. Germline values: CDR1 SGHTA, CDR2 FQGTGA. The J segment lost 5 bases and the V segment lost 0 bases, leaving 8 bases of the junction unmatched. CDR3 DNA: TGTGCCAGCAGCTTAACGTGGCTAGCGGGATTGGACAATGAGCAGTTCTTC. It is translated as CASSLTWLAGLDNEQFF.

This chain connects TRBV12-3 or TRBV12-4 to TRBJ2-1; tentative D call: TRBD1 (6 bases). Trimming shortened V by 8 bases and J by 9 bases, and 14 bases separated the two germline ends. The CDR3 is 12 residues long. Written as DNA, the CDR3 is TGTGCCAGCGGGTACAGGGTCACTGAGCAGTTCTTC. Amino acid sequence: CASGYRVTEQFF.

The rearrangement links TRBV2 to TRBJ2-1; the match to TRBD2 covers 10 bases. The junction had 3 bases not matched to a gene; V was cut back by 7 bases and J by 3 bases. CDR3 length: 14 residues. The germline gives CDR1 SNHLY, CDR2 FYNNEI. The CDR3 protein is CASTIAGGYNEQFF. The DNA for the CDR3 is TGTGCCAGCACTATAGCGGGGGGCTACAATGAGCAGTTCTTC.

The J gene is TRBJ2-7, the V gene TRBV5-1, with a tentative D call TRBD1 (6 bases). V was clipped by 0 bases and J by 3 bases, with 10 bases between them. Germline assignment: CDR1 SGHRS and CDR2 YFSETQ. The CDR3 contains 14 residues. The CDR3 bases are TGCGCCAGCAGCTTGGGGACAGAGATCTACGAGCAGTACTTC. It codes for CASSLGTEIYEQYF.

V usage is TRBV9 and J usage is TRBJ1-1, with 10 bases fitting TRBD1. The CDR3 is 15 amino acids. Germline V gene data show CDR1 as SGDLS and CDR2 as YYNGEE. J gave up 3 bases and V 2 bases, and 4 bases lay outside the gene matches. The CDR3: CASSVDRGSYTEAFF. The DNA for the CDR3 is TGTGCCAGCAGCGTGGACAGGGGGTCGTACACTGAAGCTTTCTTT.

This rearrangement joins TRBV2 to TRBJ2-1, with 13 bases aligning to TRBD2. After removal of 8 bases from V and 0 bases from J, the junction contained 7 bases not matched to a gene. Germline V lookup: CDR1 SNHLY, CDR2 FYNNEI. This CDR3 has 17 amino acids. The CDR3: CASVTSGGSSSYNEQFF. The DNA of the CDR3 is TGTGCCAGCGTGACTAGCGGGGGGTCTAGCTCCTACAATGAGCAGTTCTTC.

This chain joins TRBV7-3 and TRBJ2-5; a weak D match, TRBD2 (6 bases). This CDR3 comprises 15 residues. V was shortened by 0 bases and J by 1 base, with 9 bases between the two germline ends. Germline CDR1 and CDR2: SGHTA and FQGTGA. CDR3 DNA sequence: TGTGCCAGCAGCTTAACGCGGGGCCCCCAAGAGACCCAGTACTTC. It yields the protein CASSLTRGPQETQYF.

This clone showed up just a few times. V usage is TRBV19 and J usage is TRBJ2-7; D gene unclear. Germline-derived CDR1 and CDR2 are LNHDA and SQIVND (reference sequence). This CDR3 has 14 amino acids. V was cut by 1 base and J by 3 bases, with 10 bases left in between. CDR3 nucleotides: TGTGCCAGTAGTATAGGGGCTCTGGGCTACGAGCAGTACTTC. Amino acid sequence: CASSIGALGYEQYF.

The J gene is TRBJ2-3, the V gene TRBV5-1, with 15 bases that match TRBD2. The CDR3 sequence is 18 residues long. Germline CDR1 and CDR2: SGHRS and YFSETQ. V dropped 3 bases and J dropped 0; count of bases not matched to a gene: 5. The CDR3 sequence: CASSSWTSGGVSTDTQYF. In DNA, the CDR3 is TGCGCCAGCAGCTCTTGGACTAGCGGGGGGGTTAGCACAGATACGCAGTATTTT.

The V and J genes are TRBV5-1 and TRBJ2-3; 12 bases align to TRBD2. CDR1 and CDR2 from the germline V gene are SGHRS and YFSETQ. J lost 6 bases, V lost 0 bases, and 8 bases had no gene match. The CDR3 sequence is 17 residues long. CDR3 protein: CASSLVKLAGGADTQYF. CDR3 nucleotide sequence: TGCGCCAGCAGCTTGGTTAAACTAGCGGGGGGTGCGGATACGCAGTATTTT. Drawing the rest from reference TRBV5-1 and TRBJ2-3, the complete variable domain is KAGVTQTPRYLIKTRGQQVTLSCSPISGHRSVSWYQQTPGQGLQFLFEYFSETQRNKGNFPGRFSGRQFSNSRSEMNVSTLELGDSALYLCASSLVKLAGGADTQYFGPGTRLTVL.

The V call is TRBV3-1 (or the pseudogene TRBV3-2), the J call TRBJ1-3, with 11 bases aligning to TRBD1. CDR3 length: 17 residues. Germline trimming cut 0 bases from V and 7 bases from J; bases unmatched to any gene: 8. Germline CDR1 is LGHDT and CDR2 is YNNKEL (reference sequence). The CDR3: CASSQDRIRDRGNTIYF. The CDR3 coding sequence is TGTGCCAGCAGCCAAGATCGAATTAGGGACAGGGGGAACACCATATATTTT.

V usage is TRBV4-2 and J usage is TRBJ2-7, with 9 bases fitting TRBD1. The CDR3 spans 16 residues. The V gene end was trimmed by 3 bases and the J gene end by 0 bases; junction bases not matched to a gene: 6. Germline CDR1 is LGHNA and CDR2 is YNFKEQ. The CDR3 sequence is CASSHIQGASSYEQYF. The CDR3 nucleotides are TGTGCCAGCAGCCACATACAGGGGGCGAGCTCCTACGAGCAGTACTTC.